This T cell receptor (beta chain) came from a study of blood T cell repertoires in COVID-19. At the level of the study: The United States, Italy and Spain were the sources of the acute and convalescent COVID-19 samples.

Per the authors' pipeline: It was from reference gene primer amplification that nucleated cell counts were estimated. The table came from immunoSEQ multiplex PCR; TCRdb's copy has only in-frame clones and leaves some out. V and J calls and clone size are given by that table; D and trimming were obtained from the DNA. This sample yields tens of thousands of clones, of which roughly 89% are seen a single time; roughly 1% belongs to the top ten. The trim removed 7 bases at V and 1 base at J, leaving 9 bases unmatched. CDR1 and CDR2 (germline): SQVTM, ANQGSEA. This CDR3 contains 14 residues. Participants came from about 24 US areas, aged about 18 to 100 years.

The sequencing input was PBMCs or T cells enriched from blood (not recorded which). The chain uses TRBV29-1 and TRBJ2-5; 7 positions match TRBD1. This clonotype originated in a woman in her 50s with acute COVID-19. The CDR3 is CSGTGEMLQETQYF. As DNA, the CDR3 is TGCAGCGGTACAGGGGAAATGCTCCAAGAGACCCAGTACTTC.